Below, 18 T cell receptor beta chains from the same sample are listed, as sequenced in a study of human T cells and chemical hapten exposure (dated by TCRdb to the early 2020s). Library preparation used 5' RACE. The instrument was an Illumina MiSeq. TCRdb cleaned the public reads at Q25 with fastp, built clones with MiXCR and kept in-frame beta chains. For every CDR3 protein sequence, its rows merge into one entry that carries the most common genes and DNA. The sample data list 130,000 or so distinct CDR3 sequences, and about 4.3% of these were observed just once. The top ten constitute over 1.2% of the sample. Total RNA was isolated from unfractionated whole blood collected in Tempus Blood RNA tubes. The receptors were sampled from a female donor in good health.

The table lists this clonotype with many counts. V gene TRBV2 combines with J gene TRBJ1-2; TRBD1 is a possible D gene (5 bases). V was pared by 7 bases and J by 2 bases, with 14 bases between. CDR1 and CDR2 from the germline V gene are SNHLY and FYNNEI. The length of the CDR3 is 14 residues. In DNA, the CDR3 is TGTGCCAGCACCAGGCCCCCAGGGAACTATGGCTACACCTTC. Translating gives CASTRPPGNYGYTF.

This clonotype appeared many times. This sequence joins TRBV30 and TRBJ1-2, with D possibly being TRBD1 (6 bases). CDR1 and CDR2 (germline): GTSNPN, SVGIG (reference sequence). This CDR3 is 14 amino acids long. The V end was cut by 2 bases, the J end by 7 bases, with 17 bases between. CDR3 in DNA: TGTGCCTGGAGTCAAGTCACAGGGTCCGGTGGCTACACCTTC. Residues: CAWSQVTGSGGYTF. Filled out from reference TRBV30 and TRBJ1-2, the complete variable domain reads SQTIHQWPATLVQPVGSPLSLECTVEGTSNPNLYWYRQAAGRGLQLLFYSVGIGQISSEVPQNLSASRPQDRQFILSSKKLLLSDSGFYLCAWSQVTGSGGYTFGSGTRLTVV.

This clonotype was picked up many times. V is TRBV2 and J is TRBJ2-6; D could derive from TRBD1 or TRBD2 (5 bases each). This CDR3 comprises 16 residues. Germline assignment: CDR1 SNHLY and CDR2 FYNNEI. V was pared by 10 bases and J by 0 bases, with 16 bases between. CDR3 coding DNA: TGTGCCACCCTACCGGGACGGACCTCTGGGGCCAACGTCCTGACTTTC. Protein product: CATLPGRTSGANVLTF.

This clonotype was seen repeatedly, ten times or more. The rearrangement links TRBV18 to TRBJ1-2; 7 bases match TRBD1. Germline CDR1 is KGHSH and CDR2 is LQKENI. J was trimmed by 6 bases and V by 2 bases; bases with no gene match: 3. The CDR3 spans 13 residues. This chain's CDR3 is CASSPTGTDGYTF. DNA of the CDR3: TGTGCCAGCTCACCAACCGGGACAGATGGCTACACCTTC.

As regards this clonotype: This may come from a read error, since a much larger clone is one base off. The chain carries TRBV10-3 and TRBJ2-1, with TRBD1 identical over 10 bases. The CDR3 is made up of 14 amino acids. The V gene end was trimmed by 4 bases and the J gene end by 8 bases; junction bases not matched to a gene: 5. Germline assignment: CDR1 ENHRY and CDR2 SYGVKD. As DNA, the CDR3 is TGTGCCATCAGTGGGGACAGGGGCCTGTATGAGCAGTTCTTC. Its translation is CAISGDRGLYEQFF.

As to this clonotype: A single base separates this from a much larger clone, so it may be a read error. The chain combines TRBV2 with TRBJ1-6; possible D gene TRBD1, 5 bases. CDR1 SNHLY and CDR2 FYNNEI come from the germline V gene. Trimming took off 4 bases at V and 8 bases at J, with 12 bases between the two ends. The CDR3 consists of 14 residues. CDR3 in DNA: TGTGCCAGCAGTGGGAGGGGAGGGGATTCACCCCTCCACTTT. It translates to CASSGRGGDSPLHF.

This clonotype was seen repeatedly, ten times or more. The chain has TRBV27 and TRBJ1-1; D is undetermined. The CDR3 consists of 16 residues. The ends were cut back, 6 bases at V and 1 base at J, with 18 bases in the middle. CDR1 is MNHEY, CDR2 SMNVEV, per germline (reference sequence). CDR3 nucleotide sequence: TGTGCCAGCAGACGCCAGCGAATGACACCGAACACTGAAGCTTTCTTT. As protein: CASRRQRMTPNTEAFF.

In its sample, this clonotype was seen many times. This chain uses TRBV29-1 with TRBJ1-1, with a tentative D call TRBD1 (5 bases). Germline CDR1 is SQVTM and CDR2 is ANQGSEA. Trimming pared 7 bases from V and 0 bases from J, leaving 15 bases between. The CDR3 spans 14 residues. CDR3: CSAGTIGMNTEAFF. CDR3 DNA sequence: TGCAGCGCCGGGACCATAGGAATGAACACTGAAGCTTTCTTT. Together with reference TRBV29-1 and TRBJ1-1, the CDR3 gives the full variable domain: SAVISQKPSRDICQRGTSLTIQCQVDSQVTMMFWYRQQPGQSLTLIATANQGSEATYESGFVIDKFPISRPNLTFSTLTVSNMSPEDSSIYLCSAGTIGMNTEAFFGQGTRLTVV.

This clonotype was counted at least ten times. The V and J genes are TRBV11-2 and TRBJ2-2; 9 bases are shared with TRBD2. The V gene's germline CDR1 is SGHAT and CDR2 FQNNGV. V gave up 5 bases and J gave up 5 bases; unmatched junction bases: 9. The CDR3 has 16 amino acids. In nucleotides, the CDR3 is TGTGCCAGCAGCCCCCTTGAGCGGGGGGCAACCGGGGAGCTGTTTTTT. This sequence encodes CASSPLERGATGELFF. The complete variable domain, with remaining parts taken from reference TRBV11-2 and TRBJ2-2, reads EAGVAQSPRYKIIEKRQSVAFWCNPISGHATLYWYQQILGQGPKLLIQFQNNGVVDDSQLPKDRFSAERLKGVDSTLKIQPAKLEDSAVYLCASSPLERGATGELFFGEGSRLTVL.

This clonotype occurred a few times. V gene TRBV20-1 combines with J gene TRBJ2-7; TRBD2 is a possible D gene (6 bases). CDR1 is DFQATT and CDR2 is SNEGSKA in the germline V gene (reference sequence). The CDR3 is 15 amino acids. V was trimmed by 3 bases and J by 5 bases, leaving 20 bases between them. The CDR3 is CSARTSGGNNNEQYF. For the CDR3, the DNA is TGCAGTGCTAGGACCTCCGGGGGTAACAACAACGAGCAGTACTTC.

This clonotype was counted many times. The rearrangement links TRBV7-2 to TRBJ2-1; 13 positions match TRBD2. Germline CDR1 and CDR2: SGHTA and FQGNSA. With 5 bases clipped from V and 9 bases from J, the junction kept 7 bases outside the gene matches. CDR3 length equals 15 residues. CDR3 loop: CASSKILAGGVEQFF. In DNA, the CDR3 is TGTGCCAGCAGCAAAATACTAGCGGGGGGGGTTGAGCAGTTCTTC.

This clonotype was seen many times. This chain uses TRBV2 with TRBJ2-1, with D unclear. V was pared by 3 bases and J by 10 bases, with 7 bases between. This CDR3 has 11 amino acids. Germline V gene sequence: CDR1 SNHLY, CDR2 FYNNEI. This CDR3 reads CASSEWKEQFF. The CDR3, as DNA: TGTGCCAGCAGTGAGTGGAAGGAGCAGTTCTTC.

The rearrangement uses TRBV7-9 and TRBJ1-2; possibly TRBD1 for D (5 bases). CDR1 is SEHNR, CDR2 FQNEAQ, per germline (reference sequence). Trimming removed 6 bases from V and 7 bases from J, with 12 bases in between. The CDR3 spans 12 residues. The CDR3 here is CASSSQGSGYTF. CDR3 nucleotides: TGTGCCAGCAGTTCTCAGGGTTCTGGCTACACCTTC.

This clonotype was counted many times. The V gene is TRBV5-1, the J gene TRBJ2-2, with 7 bases fitting TRBD1. The CDR3 covers 18 residues. The germline V gene has CDR1 SGHRS and CDR2 YFSETQ. The junction had 10 bases not matched to a gene; V was cut back by 2 bases and J by 0 bases. The DNA for the CDR3 is TGCGCCAGCAGCTTAAAAAGACAGGGCAAAACGAACACCGGGGAGCTGTTTTTT. This translates into CASSLKRQGKTNTGELFF.

This clonotype was picked up many times. The CDR3 reads CASSSGLAGARELFF. In DNA form, the CDR3 reads TGTGCCAGCAGCTCCGGACTAGCGGGGGCAAGGGAGCTGTTTTTT. This chain links TRBV7-6 with TRBJ2-2; 13 nucleotides agree with TRBD2. The CDR3 has 15 amino acids. Trimming took 4 bases from V and 9 from J; bases not matched to a gene: 5. Germline values: CDR1 SGHVS, CDR2 FNYEAQ.

Many counts were recorded for this clonotype. The V and J genes are TRBV24-1 and TRBJ1-1; D is perhaps TRBD1 (5 bases). This CDR3 comprises 17 residues. Per germline, CDR1 KGHDR and CDR2 SFDVKD. Trimming pared 5 bases from V and 0 bases from J, leaving 18 bases between. In DNA, the CDR3 is TGTGCCACCAGTGTCACCCTGTCGGACAACATGAACACTGAAGCTTTCTTT. The encoded protein is CATSVTLSDNMNTEAFF.

The sample holds many counts of this clonotype. The V gene is TRBV6-5, the J gene TRBJ2-7; 9 bases agree with TRBD1. In germline, CDR1 is MNHEY, CDR2 SVGAGI. The length of the CDR3 is 12 residues. Trimming cost V 11 bases and J 2 bases; bases outside gene matches: 4. Here the CDR3 DNA reads TGTGCCGCGACAGGGGGGACCTACGAGCAGTACTTC. Protein: CAATGGTYEQYF.

This clonotype has a count of ten or more. The gene calls are TRBV5-1 and TRBJ1-4; TRBD1 is a possible D gene (5 bases). This CDR3 is 13 amino acids long. Germline CDR1 is SGHRS and CDR2 is YFSETQ. V lost 7 bases, J lost 5 bases, and 12 bases lay in between. The chain's CDR3 is CASQMGVNEKLFF. For the CDR3, the DNA is TGCGCCAGCCAAATGGGGGTAAATGAAAAACTGTTTTTT.